This T cell receptor (beta chain) was recovered during a study of cytotoxic CD8 clonotypes in ibrutinib-treated CLL. Regarding the study as a whole: Clonality was higher at ibrutinib response and returned toward baseline at progression.

Method: immunoSEQ multiplex PCR; TCRdb's copy keeps in-frame clones and lacks some. The sample carries roughly 170,000 clones, around 80% recorded once. The CDR3 length is 14 residues. Germline CDR1 reads SGHRS; CDR2 reads YFSETQ. Trimming cost V 4 bases and J 1 base, with 11 bases left between them. Of note for this clone: Its antigen is unidentified.

The receptor's source is a human donor with chronic lymphocytic leukemia. V usage is TRBV5-1 and J usage is TRBJ1-1, with a possible D match to TRBD1 (6 bases). The material sequenced was PBMCs, taken after 24 months of ibrutinib treatment. CDR3 bases: TGCGCCAGCAGCGGAAAGACAGGGAACACTGAAGCTTTCTTT. This encodes CASSGKTGNTEAFF.